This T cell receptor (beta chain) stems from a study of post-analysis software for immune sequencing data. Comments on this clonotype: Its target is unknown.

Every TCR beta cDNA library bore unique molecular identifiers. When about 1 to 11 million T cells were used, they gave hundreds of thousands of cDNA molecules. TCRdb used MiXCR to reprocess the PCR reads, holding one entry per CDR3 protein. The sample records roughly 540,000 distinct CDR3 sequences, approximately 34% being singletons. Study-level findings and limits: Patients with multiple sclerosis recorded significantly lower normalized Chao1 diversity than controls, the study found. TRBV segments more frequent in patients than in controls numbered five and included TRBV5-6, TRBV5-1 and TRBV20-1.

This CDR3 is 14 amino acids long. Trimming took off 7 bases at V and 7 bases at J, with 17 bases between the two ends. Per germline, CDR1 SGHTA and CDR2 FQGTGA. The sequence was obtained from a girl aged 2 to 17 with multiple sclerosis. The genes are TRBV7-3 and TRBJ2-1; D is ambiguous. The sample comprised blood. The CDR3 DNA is TGTGCCAGCAACGAATTCGGGCCCACAAATGAGCAGTTCTTC. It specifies CASNEFGPTNEQFF.